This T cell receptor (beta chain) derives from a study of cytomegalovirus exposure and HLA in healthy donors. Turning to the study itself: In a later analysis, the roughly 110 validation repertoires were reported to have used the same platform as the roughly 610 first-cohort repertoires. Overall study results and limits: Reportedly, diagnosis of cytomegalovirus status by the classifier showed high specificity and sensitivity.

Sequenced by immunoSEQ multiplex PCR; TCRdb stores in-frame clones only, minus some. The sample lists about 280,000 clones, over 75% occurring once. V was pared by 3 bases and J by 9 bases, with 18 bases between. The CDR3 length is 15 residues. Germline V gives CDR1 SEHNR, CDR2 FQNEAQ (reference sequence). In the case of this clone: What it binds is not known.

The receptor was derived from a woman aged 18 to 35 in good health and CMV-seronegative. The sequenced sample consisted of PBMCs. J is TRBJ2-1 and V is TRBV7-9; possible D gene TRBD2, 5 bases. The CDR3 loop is CASSLGVADYSEQFF. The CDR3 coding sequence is TGTGCCAGCAGCTTGGGAGTAGCAGACTACTCTGAGCAGTTCTTC.